This record concerns one TCR beta chain sequence. The target antigen is unknown. This specimen comes from a study of T cells and Merkel cell carcinoma outcomes. Notes on the study in general: Reportedly, T-cell repertoire with density predicts Merkel cell carcinoma outcomes.

V gave up 3 bases and J gave up 5 bases, with 15 bases separating them. Germline CDR1 is LGHNA and CDR2 is YNFKEQ. There are 15 residues in the CDR3. Using immunoSEQ multiplex PCR, the repertoire was profiled, and TCRdb retains in-frame clones only, with some absent. The repertoire holds 250 to 350 clones, with 86% as singletons. The chain combines TRBV4-2 with TRBJ2-3; possibly TRBD1 or TRBD2 for D (5 bases each). Sequencing input: tumor tissue from Merkel cell carcinoma. This receptor was identified in a human donor with Merkel cell carcinoma. Some clones in this sample may be carry-over from other donors' samples. Here the CDR3 reads CASSHPDWDGDTQYF. For the CDR3, the DNA is TGTGCCAGCAGCCACCCAGACTGGGACGGAGATACGCAGTATTTT.